The T cell receptor (beta chain) described here comes from a study of regulatory T cells in long-lasting Graves disease. TCR beta libraries were built with iRepertoire HTBI primers and Arm-PCR of CDR3 regions. In TCRdb, the multiplex PCR reads were re-called with MiXCR into one record per CDR3 protein. This table has 530,000 or so distinct CDR3 sequences, about 16% appearing once. As regards this clonotype: A read error may be the cause here, since a much bigger clone is one base away.

The CDR3 spans 14 residues. The time point denotes: newly diagnosed GD, antithyroid drugs for less than 3 months. Following extraction of RNA from PBMCs, that RNA was used to make the TCR library. In each case, Graves' disease was diagnosed per American Thyroid Association guidelines. The data were also submitted as part of a second study, on T cells in Graves' hyperthyroidism and ophthalmopathy. Per that study: When the TCR CDR3 underwent first-round RT-PCR, the HTBI primer set was used. Most expanded thyroid clonotypes above 0.001 also appeared in blood.

The input for sequencing was peripheral blood mononuclear cells (PBMCs), taken at new diagnosis, from a patient treated with antithyroid drugs. The chain links TRBV12-3 or TRBV12-4 to TRBJ1-1; D is possibly TRBD1 (6 bases). This receptor was taken from a man in his late teens or twenties with Graves disease. CDR3 sequence: CTSSPDRMNTEAFF. As DNA, the CDR3 is TGTACCAGCAGTCCGGACAGAATGAACACTGAAGCTTTCTTT.